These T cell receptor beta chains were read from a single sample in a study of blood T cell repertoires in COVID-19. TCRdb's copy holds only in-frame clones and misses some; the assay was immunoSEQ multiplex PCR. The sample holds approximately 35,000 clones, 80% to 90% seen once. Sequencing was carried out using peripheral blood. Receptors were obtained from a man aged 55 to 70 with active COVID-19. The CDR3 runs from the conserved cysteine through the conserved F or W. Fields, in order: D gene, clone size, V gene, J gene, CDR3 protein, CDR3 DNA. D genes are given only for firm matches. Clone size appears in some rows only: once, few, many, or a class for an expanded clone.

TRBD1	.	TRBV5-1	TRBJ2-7	CASSLGYGTGRAAGRGDEQYF	TGCGCCAGCAGCTTGGGCTACGGGACAGGAAGGGCGGCCGGCCGTGGGGACGAGCAGTACTTC
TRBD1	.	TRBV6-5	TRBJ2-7	CASSYLGQGAWEQYF	TGTGCCAGCAGTTATCTAGGACAGGGGGCCTGGGAGCAGTACTTC
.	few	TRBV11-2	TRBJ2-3	CASSRLLSTDTQYF	TGTGCCAGCAGCCGCCTACTTAGCACAGATACGCAGTATTTT
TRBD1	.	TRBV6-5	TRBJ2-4	CASRLTRGRRSFQYF	TGTGCCAGCAGATTAACCAGGGGGCGCAGGTCCTTTCAGTACTTC
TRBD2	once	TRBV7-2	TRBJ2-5	CASSLAGGGETQYF	TGTGCCAGCAGCTTGGCGGGAGGAGGTGAGACCCAGTACTTC
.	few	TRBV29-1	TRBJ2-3	CSVERGGQRQGTQYF	TGCAGCGTTGAAAGAGGAGGGCAGCGGCAGGGTACGCAGTATTTT
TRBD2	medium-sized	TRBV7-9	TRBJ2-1	CASSHRLAGGVYNEQFF	TGTGCCAGCAGCCACAGACTAGCGGGAGGGGTTTACAATGAGCAGTTCTTC
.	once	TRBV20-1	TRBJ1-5	CSASGGGDDQPQHF	TGCAGTGCTAGTGGAGGAGGGGACGATCAGCCCCAGCATTTT
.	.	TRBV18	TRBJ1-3	CASSPFGQGSSGNTIYF	TGTGCCAGCTCACCATTTGGGCAGGGTTCCTCTGGAAACACCATATATTTT
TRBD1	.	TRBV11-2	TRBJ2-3	CASSATGTDTDTQYF	TGTGCCAGCAGCGCGACAGGGACGGACACAGATACGCAGTATTTT
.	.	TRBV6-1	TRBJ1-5	CASSEIGSTPSRINQPQHF	TGTGCCAGCAGTGAAATCGGGAGCACCCCTTCTAGGATCAATCAGCCCCAGCATTTT
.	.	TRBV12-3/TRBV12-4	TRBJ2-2	CASSLGHTGELFF	TGTGCCAGCAGTTTAGGGCACACCGGGGAGCTGTTTTTT
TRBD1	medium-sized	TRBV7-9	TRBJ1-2	CASRRAEDRVYGYTF	TGTGCCAGCAGGCGGGCGGAGGACAGGGTCTATGGCTACACCTTC
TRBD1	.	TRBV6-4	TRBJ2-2	CASSDTGVRTGELFF	TGTGCCAGCAGTGACACAGGGGTTCGCACCGGGGAGCTGTTTTTT
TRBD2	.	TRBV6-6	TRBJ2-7	CASSPLAGASYEQYF	TGTGCCAGCAGTCCGCTAGCGGGGGCCTCCTACGAGCAGTACTTC
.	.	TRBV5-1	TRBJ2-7	CASSLMGGGVSEQYF	TGCGCCAGCAGCTTGATGGGGGGAGGAGTGAGCGAGCAGTACTTC
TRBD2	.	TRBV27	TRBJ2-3	CASTPTSRGTDTQYF	TGTGCCAGCACCCCGACTAGCCGGGGCACAGATACGCAGTATTTT
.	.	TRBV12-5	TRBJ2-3	CASGLSRDTQYF	TGTGCTAGTGGTCTGAGTCGAGATACGCAGTATTTT
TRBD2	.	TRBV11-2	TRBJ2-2	CASSSFLRAGGPRTGELFF	TGTGCCAGCAGCTCCTTCCTAAGGGCGGGAGGGCCTCGCACCGGGGAGCTGTTTTTT
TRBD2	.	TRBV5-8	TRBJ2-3	CASSRTSGAISTDTQYF	TGTGCCAGCAGCCGGACTAGCGGGGCCATAAGCACAGATACGCAGTATTTT
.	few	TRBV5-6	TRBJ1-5	CASSLGRGEDQPQHF	TGTGCCAGCAGCTTGGGCAGGGGAGAGGATCAGCCCCAGCATTTT
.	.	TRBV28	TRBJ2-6	CAANRQAVSSGANVLTF	TGTGCCGCTAATAGGCAGGCAGTTTCCTCTGGGGCCAACGTCCTGACTTTC
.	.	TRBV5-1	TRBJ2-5	CASSLGGRTQETQYF	TGCGCCAGCAGCTTGGGTGGGAGGACCCAAGAGACCCAGTACTTC
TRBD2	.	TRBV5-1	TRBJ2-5	CASRTGTSGKETQYF	TGCGCCAGCAGAACCGGGACTAGCGGGAAAGAGACCCAGTACTTC
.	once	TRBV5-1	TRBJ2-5	CASSFGSQETQYF	TGCGCCAGCAGCTTTGGGAGTCAAGAGACCCAGTACTTC
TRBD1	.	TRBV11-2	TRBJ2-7	CASSLGDRVYF	TGTGCCAGCAGCTTAGGGGACAGGGTTTACTTC
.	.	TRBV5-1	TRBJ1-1	CASSLAQTGSEAFF	TGCGCCAGCAGCTTGGCACAGACCGGTAGTGAAGCTTTCTTT
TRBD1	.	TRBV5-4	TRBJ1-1	CASNQEGRGHTEAFF	TGTGCCAGCAACCAAGAGGGAAGGGGGCACACTGAAGCTTTCTTT
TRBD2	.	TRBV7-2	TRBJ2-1	CASGRRAGGLNYNEQFF	TGTGCCAGCGGAAGGAGGGCGGGAGGCCTCAACTACAATGAGCAGTTCTTC
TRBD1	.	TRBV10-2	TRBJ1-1	CASADRVTEAFF	TGCGCCAGCGCAGACAGGGTGACTGAAGCTTTCTTT
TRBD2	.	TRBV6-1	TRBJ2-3	CASSETALAGKGGTQYF	TGTGCCAGCAGTGAAACCGCACTAGCGGGAAAAGGTGGTACGCAGTATTTT
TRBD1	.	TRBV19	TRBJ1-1	CAREGQGANTEAFF	TGTGCCAGGGAGGGCCAGGGGGCGAACACTGAAGCTTTCTTT
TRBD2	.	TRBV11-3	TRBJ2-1	CASSPLSASSGSVYNEQFF	TGTGCCAGCAGCCCCCTTTCGGCATCTAGCGGGAGTGTCTACAATGAGCAGTTCTTC
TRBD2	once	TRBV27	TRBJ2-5	CASRKIGTSGVRMAQYF	TGTGCCAGCAGGAAAATAGGGACTAGCGGGGTTAGGATGGCCCAGTACTTC
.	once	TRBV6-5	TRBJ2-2	CASSYRGTGELFF	TGTGCCAGCAGTTACAGGGGGACCGGGGAGCTGTTTTTT
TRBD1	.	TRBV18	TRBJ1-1	CASSPSTGGTEAFF	TGTGCCAGCTCACCCTCAACAGGGGGGACTGAAGCTTTCTTT
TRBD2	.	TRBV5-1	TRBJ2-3	CASSVGLAGEGTDTQYF	TGCGCCAGCAGCGTCGGACTAGCGGGAGAGGGCACAGATACGCAGTATTTT
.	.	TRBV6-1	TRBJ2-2	CASSEGSGRRELFF	TGTGCCAGCAGTGAAGGAAGTGGGAGGCGGGAGCTGTTTTTT
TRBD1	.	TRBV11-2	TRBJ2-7	CASSSEGTGHSYEQYF	TGTGCCAGCAGCTCCGAAGGGACAGGACATTCCTACGAGCAGTACTTC
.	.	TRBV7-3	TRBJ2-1	CASRRTRGTYNEQFF	TGTGCCAGCAGGCGAACCCGCGGGACCTACAATGAGCAGTTCTTC
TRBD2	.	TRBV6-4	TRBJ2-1	CASSFVAGGPEQFF	TGTGCCAGCAGTTTTGTAGCGGGAGGGCCTGAGCAGTTCTTC
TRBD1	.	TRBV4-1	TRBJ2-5	CASSQDARGTGQGETQYF	TGCGCCAGCAGCCAGGACGCCCGGGGGACAGGGCAGGGGGAGACCCAGTACTTC
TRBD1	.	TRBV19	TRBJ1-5	CASMKQGSPGQPQHF	TGTGCCAGTATGAAACAGGGGTCCCCAGGTCAGCCCCAGCATTTT
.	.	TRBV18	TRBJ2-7	CASSPYNDEQYF	TGTGCCAGCTCACCATACAACGACGAGCAGTACTTC
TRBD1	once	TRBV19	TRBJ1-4	CASSFRGRVNEKLFF	TGTGCCAGTAGTTTCAGGGGGCGCGTGAATGAAAAACTGTTTTTT